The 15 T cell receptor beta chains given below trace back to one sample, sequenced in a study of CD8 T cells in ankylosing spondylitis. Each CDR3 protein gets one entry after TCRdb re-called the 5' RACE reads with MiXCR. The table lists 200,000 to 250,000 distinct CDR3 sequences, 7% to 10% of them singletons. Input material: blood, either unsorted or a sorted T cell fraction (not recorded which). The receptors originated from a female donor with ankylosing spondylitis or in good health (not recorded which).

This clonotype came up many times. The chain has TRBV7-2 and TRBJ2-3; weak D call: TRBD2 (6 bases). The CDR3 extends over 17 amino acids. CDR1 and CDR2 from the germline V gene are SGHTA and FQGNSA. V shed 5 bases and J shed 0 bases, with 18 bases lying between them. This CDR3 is CASSPRLGPPSTDTQYF. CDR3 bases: TGTGCCAGCAGCCCACGACTAGGCCCCCCTAGCACAGATACGCAGTATTTT.

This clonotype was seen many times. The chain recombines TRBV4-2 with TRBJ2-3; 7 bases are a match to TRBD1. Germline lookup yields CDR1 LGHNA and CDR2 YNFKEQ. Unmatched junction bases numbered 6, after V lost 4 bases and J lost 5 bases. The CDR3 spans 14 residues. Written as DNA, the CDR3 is TGTGCCAGCAGCCTGAGGGGGCAGGGAGATACGCAGTATTTT. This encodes CASSLRGQGDTQYF.

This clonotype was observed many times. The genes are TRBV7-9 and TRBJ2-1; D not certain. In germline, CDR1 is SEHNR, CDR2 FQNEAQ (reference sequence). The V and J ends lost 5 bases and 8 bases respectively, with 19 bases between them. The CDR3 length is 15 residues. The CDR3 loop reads CASSPMLAESDEQFF. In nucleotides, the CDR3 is TGTGCCAGCAGCCCCATGTTGGCGGAGAGTGATGAGCAGTTCTTC.

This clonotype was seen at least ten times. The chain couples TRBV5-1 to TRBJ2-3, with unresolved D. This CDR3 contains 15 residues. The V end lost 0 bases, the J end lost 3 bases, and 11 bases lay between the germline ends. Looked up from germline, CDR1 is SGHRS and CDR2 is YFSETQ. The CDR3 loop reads CASSLVAGLTDTQYF. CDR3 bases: TGCGCCAGCAGCTTGGTTGCAGGATTAACAGATACGCAGTATTTT.

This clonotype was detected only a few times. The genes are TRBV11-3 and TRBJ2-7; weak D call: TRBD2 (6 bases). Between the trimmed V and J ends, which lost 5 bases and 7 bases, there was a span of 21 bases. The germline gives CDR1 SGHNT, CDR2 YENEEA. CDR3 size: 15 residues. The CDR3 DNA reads TGTGCCAGCAGCCCTAGGGGAACCAGCGCGGGAGAGCAGTACTTC. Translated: CASSPRGTSAGEQYF.

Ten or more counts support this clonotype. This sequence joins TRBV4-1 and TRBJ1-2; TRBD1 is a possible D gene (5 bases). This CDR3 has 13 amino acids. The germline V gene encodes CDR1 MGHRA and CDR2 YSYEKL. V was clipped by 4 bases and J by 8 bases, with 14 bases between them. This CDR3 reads CASSPPTRDGYTF. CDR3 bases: TGCGCCAGCAGCCCCCCGACCAGGGACGGCTACACCTTC.

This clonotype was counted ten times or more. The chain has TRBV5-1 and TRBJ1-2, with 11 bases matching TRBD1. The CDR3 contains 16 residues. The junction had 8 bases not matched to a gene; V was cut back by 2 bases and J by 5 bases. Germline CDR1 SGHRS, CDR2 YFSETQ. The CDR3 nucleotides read TGCGCCAGCAGCTTACCAACCGGGACAGGGGGGTATGGCTACACCTTC. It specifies CASSLPTGTGGYGYTF.

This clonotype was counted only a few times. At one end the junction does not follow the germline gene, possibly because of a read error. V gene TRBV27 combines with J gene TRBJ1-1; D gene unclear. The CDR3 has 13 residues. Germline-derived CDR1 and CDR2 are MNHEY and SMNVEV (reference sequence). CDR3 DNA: TGTACCAGCAGGCCTCGAATGAACACTGAAGCTTTCTTT. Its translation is CTSRPRMNTEAFF.

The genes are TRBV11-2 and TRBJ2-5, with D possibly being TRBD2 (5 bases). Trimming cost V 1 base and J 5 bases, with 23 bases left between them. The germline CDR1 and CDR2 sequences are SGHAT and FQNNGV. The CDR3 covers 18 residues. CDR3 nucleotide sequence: TGTGCCAGCAGCTTAGTCGGCAGAGTTAGCCGCCGAGGGGAGACCCAGTACTTC. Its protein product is CASSLVGRVSRRGETQYF.

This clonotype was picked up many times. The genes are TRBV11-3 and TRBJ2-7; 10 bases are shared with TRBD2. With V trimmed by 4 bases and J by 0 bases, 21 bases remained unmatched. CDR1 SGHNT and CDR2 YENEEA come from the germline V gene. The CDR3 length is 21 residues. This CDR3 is CASSSRALASGSLPSSYEQYF. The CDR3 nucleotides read TGTGCCAGCAGCTCCCGGGCTTTGGCTAGCGGGAGCCTCCCCAGCTCCTACGAGCAGTACTTC.

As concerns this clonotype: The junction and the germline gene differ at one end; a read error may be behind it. The CDR3 sequence: CAGRGLSSYNEQFF. The CDR3 coding sequence is TGTGCCGGCAGAGGTTTGAGCTCCTACAATGAGCAGTTCTTC. The rearrangement uses TRBV5-5 and TRBJ2-1; unclear D gene. This CDR3 is 14 amino acids long. Per the germline V gene, CDR1 is SGHKS and CDR2 is YYEKEE (reference sequence).

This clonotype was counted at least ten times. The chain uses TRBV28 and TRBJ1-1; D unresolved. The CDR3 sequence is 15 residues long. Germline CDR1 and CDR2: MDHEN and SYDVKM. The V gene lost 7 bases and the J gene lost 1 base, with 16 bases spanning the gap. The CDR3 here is CASIPPVPRNTEAFF. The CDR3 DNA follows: TGTGCCAGCATCCCACCGGTCCCACGGAACACTGAAGCTTTCTTT.

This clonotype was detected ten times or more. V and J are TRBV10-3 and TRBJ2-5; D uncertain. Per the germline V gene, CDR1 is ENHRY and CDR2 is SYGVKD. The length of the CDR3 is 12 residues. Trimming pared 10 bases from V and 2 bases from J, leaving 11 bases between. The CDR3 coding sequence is TGTGCCACCCGACACCTACAAGAGACCCAGTACTTC. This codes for CATRHLQETQYF.

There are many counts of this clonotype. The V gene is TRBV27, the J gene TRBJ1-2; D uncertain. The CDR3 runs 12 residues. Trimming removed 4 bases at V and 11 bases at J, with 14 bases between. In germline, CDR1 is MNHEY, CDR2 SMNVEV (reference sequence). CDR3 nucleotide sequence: TGTGCCAGCAGTTCCCTCCGGGCCAGGTACACCTTC. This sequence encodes CASSSLRARYTF.

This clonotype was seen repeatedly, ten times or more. The CDR3 sequence: CASSPVLAGVDTQYF. CDR3 nucleotides: TGTGCCAGCTCACCGGTCCTAGCGGGAGTAGATACGCAGTATTTT. This chain links TRBV18 with TRBJ2-3, with TRBD2 matching 10 bases. Per the germline V gene, CDR1 is KGHSH and CDR2 is LQKENI. The CDR3 totals 15 residues. V lost 3 bases and J lost 5; bases outside the gene matches: 5. Drawing the rest from reference TRBV18 and TRBJ2-3, the complete variable domain is NAGVMQNPRHLVRRRGQEARLRCSPMKGHSHVYWYRQLPEEGLKFMVYLQKENIIDESGMPKERFSAEFPKEGPSILRIQQVVRGDSAAYFCASSPVLAGVDTQYFGPGTRLTVL.